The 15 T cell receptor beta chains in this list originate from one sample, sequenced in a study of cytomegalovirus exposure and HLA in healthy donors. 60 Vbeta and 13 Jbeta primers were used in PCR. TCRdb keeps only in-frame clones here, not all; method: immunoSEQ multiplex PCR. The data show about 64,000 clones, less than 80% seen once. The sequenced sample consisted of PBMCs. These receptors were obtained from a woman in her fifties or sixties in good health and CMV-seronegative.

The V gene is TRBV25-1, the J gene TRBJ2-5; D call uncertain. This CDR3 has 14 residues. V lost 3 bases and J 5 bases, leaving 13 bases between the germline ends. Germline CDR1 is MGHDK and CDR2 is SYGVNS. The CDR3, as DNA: TGTGCCAGCAGTGAGTCCGCGGCTGCGGAGACCCAGTACTTC. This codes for CASSESAAAETQYF. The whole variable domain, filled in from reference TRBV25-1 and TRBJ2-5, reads EADIYQTPRYLVIGTGKKITLECSQTMGHDKMYWYQQDPGMELHLIHYSYGVNSTEKGDLSSESTVSRIRTEHFPLTLESARPSHTSQYLCASSESAAAETQYFGPGTRLLVL.

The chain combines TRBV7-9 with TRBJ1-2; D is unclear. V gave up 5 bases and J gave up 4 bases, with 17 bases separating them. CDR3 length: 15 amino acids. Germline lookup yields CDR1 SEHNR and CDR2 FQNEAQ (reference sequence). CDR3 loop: CASSHPGTRPYGYTF. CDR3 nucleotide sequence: TGTGCCAGCAGCCACCCGGGAACGCGGCCCTATGGCTACACCTTC. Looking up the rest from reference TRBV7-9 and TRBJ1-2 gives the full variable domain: DTGVSQNPRHKITKRGQNVTFRCDPISEHNRLYWYRQTLGQGPEFLTYFQNEAQLEKSRLLSDRFSAERPKGSFSTLEIQRTEQGDSAMYLCASSHPGTRPYGYTFGSGTRLTVV.

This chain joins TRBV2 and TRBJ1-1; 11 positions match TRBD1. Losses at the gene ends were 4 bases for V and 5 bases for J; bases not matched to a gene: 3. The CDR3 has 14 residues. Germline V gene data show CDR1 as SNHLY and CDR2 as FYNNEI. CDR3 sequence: CASSGGDRGTEAFF. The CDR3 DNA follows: TGTGCCAGCAGTGGGGGGGACAGGGGGACTGAAGCTTTCTTT.

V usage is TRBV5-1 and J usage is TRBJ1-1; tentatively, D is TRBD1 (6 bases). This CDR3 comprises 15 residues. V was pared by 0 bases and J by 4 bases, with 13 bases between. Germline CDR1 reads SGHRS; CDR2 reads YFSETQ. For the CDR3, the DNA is TGCGCCAGCAGCTTGGCCGGGGGGCAGATCACTGAAGCTTTCTTT. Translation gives CASSLAGGQITEAFF.

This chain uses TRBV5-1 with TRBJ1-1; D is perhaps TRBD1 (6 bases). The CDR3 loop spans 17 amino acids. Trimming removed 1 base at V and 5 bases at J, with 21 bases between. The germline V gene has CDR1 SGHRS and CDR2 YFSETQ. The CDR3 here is CASSLMRGGGAGTEAFF. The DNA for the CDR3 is TGCGCCAGCAGCTTGATGAGGGGCGGGGGCGCGGGGACTGAAGCTTTCTTT.

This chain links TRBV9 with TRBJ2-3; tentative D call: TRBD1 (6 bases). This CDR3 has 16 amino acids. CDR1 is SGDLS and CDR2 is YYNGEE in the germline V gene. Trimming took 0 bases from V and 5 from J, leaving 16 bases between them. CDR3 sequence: CASSVVVRGRGDTQYF. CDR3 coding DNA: TGTGCCAGCAGCGTAGTCGTCAGGGGTAGGGGAGATACGCAGTATTTT.

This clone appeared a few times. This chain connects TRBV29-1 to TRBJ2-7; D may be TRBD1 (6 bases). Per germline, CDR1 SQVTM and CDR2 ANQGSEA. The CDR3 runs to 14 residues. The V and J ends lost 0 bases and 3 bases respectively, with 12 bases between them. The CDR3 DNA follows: TGCAGCGTTGAAGAGGGGGCAGGTGACTACGAGCAGTACTTC. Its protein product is CSVEEGAGDYEQYF.

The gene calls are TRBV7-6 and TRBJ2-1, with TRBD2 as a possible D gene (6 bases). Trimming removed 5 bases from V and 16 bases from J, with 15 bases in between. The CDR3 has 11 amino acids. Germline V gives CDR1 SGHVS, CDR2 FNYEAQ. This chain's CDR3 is CASSPGLQQFF. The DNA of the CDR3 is TGTGCCAGCAGCCCGGGACTGCAACAATTCTTC.

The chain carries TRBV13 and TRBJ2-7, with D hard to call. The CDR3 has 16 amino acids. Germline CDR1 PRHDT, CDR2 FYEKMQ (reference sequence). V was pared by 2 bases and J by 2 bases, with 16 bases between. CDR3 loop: CASSLKVAGLPYEQYF. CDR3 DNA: TGTGCCAGCAGCTTAAAGGTCGCAGGCCTTCCCTACGAGCAGTACTTC.

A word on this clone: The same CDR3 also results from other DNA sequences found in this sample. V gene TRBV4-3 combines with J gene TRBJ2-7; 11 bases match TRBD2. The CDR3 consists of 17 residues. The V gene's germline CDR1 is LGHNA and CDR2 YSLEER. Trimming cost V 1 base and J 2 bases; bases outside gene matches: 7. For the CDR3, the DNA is TGCGCCAGCAGCCAAGCCCTTAGCGGGAGGGCCACCTACGAGCAGTACTTC. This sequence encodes CASSQALSGRATYEQYF.

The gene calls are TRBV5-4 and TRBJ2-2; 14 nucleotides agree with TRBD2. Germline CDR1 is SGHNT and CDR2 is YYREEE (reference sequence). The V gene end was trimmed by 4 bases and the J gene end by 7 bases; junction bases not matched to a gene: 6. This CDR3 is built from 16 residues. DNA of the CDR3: TGTGCCAGCAGCCCCAGGACTAGCGGGAGGATCGGGGAGCTGTTTTTT. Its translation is CASSPRTSGRIGELFF.

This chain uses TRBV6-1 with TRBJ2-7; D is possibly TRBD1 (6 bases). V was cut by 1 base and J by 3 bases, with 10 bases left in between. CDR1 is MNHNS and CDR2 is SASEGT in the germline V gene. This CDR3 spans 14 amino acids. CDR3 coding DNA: TGTGCCAGCAGTGAAGGGACAGCCATCTACGAGCAGTACTTC. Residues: CASSEGTAIYEQYF.

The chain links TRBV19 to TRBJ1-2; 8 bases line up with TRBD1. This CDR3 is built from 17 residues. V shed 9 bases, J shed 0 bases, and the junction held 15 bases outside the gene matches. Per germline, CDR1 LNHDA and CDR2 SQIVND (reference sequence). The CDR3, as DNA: TGTGCCAGCGTGGGGACAGGAGCAGGGGAAGCTAACTATGGCTACACCTTC. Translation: CASVGTGAGEANYGYTF.

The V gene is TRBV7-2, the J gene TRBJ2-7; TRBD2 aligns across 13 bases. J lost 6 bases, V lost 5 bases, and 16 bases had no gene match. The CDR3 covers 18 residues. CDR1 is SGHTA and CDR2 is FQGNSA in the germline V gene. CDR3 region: CASSLLGLAGRRNSEQYF. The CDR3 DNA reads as TGTGCCAGCAGCCTCTTGGGACTAGCGGGGAGGCGCAACTCCGAGCAGTACTTC.

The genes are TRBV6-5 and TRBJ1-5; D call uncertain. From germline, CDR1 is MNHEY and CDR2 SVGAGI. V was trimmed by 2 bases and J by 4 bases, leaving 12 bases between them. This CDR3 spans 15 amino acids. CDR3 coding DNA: TGTGCCAGCAGTTACGGGCAGGCAAGAAATCAGCCCCAGCATTTT. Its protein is CASSYGQARNQPQHF.